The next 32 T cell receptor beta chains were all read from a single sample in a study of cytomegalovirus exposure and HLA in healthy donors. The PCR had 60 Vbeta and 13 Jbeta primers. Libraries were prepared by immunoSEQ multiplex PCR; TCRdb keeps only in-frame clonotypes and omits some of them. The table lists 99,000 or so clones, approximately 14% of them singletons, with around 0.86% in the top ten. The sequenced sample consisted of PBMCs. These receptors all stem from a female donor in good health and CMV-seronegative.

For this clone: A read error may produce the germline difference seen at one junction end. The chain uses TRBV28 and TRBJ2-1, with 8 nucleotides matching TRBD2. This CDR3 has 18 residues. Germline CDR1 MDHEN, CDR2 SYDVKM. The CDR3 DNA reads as TGTGCCAGCAGGTTATCCGGGAGGGCCGGCCCTTCCTACAATGAGCAGTTCTTC. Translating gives CASRLSGRAGPSYNEQFF.

The CDR3, as DNA: TGTGCCAGCAGTGACCTAGCGGGGGGGTCTTTCGATGAGCAGTTCTTC. This codes for CASSDLAGGSFDEQFF. This chain uses TRBV6-1 with TRBJ2-1, with TRBD2 matching 12 bases. Per germline, CDR1 MNHNS and CDR2 SASEGT. V lost 3 bases, J lost 8 bases, and 8 bases stayed unmatched. The length of the CDR3 is 16 residues.

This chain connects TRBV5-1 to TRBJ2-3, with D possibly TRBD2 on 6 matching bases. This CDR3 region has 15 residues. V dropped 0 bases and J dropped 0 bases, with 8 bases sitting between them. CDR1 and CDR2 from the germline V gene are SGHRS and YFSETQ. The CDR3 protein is CASSLEGGSTDTQYF. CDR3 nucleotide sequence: TGCGCCAGCAGCTTGGAGGGAGGAAGCACAGATACGCAGTATTTT.

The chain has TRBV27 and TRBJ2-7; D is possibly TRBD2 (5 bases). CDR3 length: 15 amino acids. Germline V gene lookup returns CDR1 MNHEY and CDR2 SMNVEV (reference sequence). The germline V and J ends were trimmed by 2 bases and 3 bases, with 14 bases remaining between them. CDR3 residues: CASSLKPSGNYEQYF. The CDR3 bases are TGTGCCAGCAGTTTAAAACCCTCCGGGAACTACGAGCAGTACTTC.

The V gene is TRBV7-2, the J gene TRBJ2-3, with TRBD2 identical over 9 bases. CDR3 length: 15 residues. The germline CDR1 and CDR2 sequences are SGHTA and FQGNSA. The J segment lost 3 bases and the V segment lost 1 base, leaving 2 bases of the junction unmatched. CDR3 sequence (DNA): TGTGCCAGCAGCTTAGAAAGCGGGGGGACAGATACGCAGTATTTT. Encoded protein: CASSLESGGTDTQYF.

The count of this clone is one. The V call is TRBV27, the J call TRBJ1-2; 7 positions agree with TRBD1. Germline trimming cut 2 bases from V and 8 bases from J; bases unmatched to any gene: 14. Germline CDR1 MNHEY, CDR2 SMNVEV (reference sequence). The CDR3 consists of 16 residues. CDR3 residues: CASSLMGPDRDHGYTF. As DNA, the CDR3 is TGTGCCAGCAGTTTAATGGGCCCTGACAGGGATCACGGCTACACCTTC.

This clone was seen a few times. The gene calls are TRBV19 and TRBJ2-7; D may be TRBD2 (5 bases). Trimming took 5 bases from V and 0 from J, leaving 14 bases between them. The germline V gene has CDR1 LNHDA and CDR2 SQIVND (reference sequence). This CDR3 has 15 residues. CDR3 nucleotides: TGTGCCAGTAGTCGTAACGGGGAAAGCTCCTACGAGCAGTACTTC. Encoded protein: CASSRNGESSYEQYF.

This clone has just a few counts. The CDR3 bases are TGTGCCAGCAGCTCGGACATAACCTACGAGCAGTACTTC. Translation: CASSSDITYEQYF. The rearrangement uses TRBV7-8 and TRBJ2-7, with a possible D match to TRBD1 (5 bases). The CDR3 contains 13 residues. Germline V gene sequence: CDR1 SGHVS, CDR2 FQNEAQ. The ends were cut back, 4 bases at V and 2 bases at J, with 9 bases in the middle.

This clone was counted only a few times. The CDR3 DNA is TGTGCCAGCAGTTTCGAGGGATTCCACAATGAGCAGTTCTTC. Amino acids: CASSFEGFHNEQFF. V usage is TRBV27 and J usage is TRBJ2-1; D possibly corresponds to TRBD2 (5 bases). The CDR3 is 14 amino acids. CDR1 is MNHEY, CDR2 SMNVEV, per germline (reference sequence). The V end was cut by 3 bases, the J end by 5 bases, with 11 bases between.

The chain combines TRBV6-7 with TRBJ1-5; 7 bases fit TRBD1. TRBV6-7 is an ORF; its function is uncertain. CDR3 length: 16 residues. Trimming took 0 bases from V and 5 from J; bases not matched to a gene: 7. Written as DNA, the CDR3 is TGTGCCAGCAGTTACTCGTACCAGGGGGTGGATCAGCCCCAGCATTTT. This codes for CASSYSYQGVDQPQHF.

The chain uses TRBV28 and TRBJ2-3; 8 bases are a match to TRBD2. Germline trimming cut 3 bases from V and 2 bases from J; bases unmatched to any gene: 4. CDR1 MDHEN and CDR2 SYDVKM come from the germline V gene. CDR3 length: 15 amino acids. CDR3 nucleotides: TGTGCCAGCAGTTTTACGGGAGGGATCACAGATACGCAGTATTTT. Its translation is CASSFTGGITDTQYF.

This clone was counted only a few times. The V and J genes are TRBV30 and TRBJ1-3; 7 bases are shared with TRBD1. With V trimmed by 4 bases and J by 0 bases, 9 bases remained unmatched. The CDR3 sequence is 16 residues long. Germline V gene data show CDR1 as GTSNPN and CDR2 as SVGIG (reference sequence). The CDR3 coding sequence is TGTGCCTGGACACAAGGACAGGCGAGCTCTGGAAACACCATATATTTT. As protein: CAWTQGQASSGNTIYF.

The CDR3 DNA sequence: TGTGCCAGCAGCTTGGACAGGGGGTTCTGGGGCCCTGAAGCTTTCTTT. This encodes CASSLDRGFWGPEAFF. V usage is TRBV5-8 and J usage is TRBJ1-1; the match to TRBD1 covers 8 bases. The CDR3 covers 16 residues. Per the germline V gene, CDR1 is SGHTS and CDR2 is YDEGEE. V gave up 0 bases and J gave up 6 bases; unmatched junction bases: 10.

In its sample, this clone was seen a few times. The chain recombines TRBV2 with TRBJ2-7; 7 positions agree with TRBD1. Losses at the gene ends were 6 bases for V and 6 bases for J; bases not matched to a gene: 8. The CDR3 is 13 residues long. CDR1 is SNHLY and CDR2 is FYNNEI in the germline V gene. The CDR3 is CASRLTGLGEQYF. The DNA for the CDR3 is TGTGCCAGCAGGTTGACAGGGCTCGGCGAGCAGTACTTC.

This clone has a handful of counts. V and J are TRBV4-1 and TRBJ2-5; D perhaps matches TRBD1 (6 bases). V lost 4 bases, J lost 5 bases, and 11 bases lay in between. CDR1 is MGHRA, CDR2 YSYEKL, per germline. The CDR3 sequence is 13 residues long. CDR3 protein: CASSPQQGETQYF. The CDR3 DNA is TGCGCCAGCAGCCCCCAACAGGGTGAGACCCAGTACTTC.

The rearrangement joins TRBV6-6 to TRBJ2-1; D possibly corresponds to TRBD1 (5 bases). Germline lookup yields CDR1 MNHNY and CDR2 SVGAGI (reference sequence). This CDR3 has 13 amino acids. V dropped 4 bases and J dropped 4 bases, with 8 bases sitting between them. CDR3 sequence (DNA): TGTGCCAGCAGTTCCGACAGTTACAATGAGCAGTTCTTC. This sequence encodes CASSSDSYNEQFF.

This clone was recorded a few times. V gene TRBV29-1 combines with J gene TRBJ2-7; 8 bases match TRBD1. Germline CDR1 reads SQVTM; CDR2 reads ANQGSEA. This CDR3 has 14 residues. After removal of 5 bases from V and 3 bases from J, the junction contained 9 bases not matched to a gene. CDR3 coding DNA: TGCAGCGTTCCTGGACAGGGATCCTTCTACGAGCAGTACTTC. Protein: CSVPGQGSFYEQYF.

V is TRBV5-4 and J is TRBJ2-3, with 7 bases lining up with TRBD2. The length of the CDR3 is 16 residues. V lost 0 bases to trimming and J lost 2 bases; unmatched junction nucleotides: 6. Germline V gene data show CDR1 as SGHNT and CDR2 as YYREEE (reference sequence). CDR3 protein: CASSLVLAVNTDTQYF. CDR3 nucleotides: TGTGCCAGCAGCTTGGTGCTAGCGGTAAACACAGATACGCAGTATTTT.

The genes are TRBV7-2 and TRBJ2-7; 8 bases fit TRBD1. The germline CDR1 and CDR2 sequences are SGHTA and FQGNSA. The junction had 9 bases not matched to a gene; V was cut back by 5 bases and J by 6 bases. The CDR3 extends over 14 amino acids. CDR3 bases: TGTGCCAGCAGCCCGACCCAGGGGGCCTCCGAGCAGTACTTC. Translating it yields CASSPTQGASEQYF.

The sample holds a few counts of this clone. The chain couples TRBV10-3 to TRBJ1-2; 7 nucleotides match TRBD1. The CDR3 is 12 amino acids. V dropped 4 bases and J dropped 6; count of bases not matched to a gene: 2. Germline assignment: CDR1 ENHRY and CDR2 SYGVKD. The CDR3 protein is CAISGDRDGYTF. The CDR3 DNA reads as TGTGCCATCAGTGGTGACAGGGATGGCTACACCTTC.

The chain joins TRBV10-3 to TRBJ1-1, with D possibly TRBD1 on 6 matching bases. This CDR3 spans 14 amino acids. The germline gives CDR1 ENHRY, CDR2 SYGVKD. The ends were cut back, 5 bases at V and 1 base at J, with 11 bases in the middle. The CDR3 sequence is CAISSGAGNTEAFF. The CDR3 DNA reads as TGTGCCATCAGTTCAGGGGCGGGGAACACTGAAGCTTTCTTT.

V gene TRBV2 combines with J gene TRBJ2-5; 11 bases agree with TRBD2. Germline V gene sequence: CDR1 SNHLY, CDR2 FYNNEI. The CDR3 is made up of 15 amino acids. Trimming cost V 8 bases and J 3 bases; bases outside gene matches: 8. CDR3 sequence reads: CASGGTSGSKETQYF. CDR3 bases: TGTGCCAGCGGTGGTACTAGCGGGAGTAAAGAGACCCAGTACTTC.

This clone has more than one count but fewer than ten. In DNA form, the CDR3 reads TGTGCCAGCACCCCCACCACAGGGTACGAGCAGTACTTC. It codes for CASTPTTGYEQYF. The rearrangement uses TRBV6-5 and TRBJ2-7; D might be TRBD1 (6 bases). The V end was cut by 7 bases, the J end by 4 bases, with 14 bases between. This CDR3 is built from 13 residues. From germline, CDR1 is MNHEY and CDR2 SVGAGI.

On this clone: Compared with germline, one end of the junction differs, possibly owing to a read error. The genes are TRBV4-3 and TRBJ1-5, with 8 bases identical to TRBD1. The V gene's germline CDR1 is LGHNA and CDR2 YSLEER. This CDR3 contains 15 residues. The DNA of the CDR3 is TGCGCCAGCAGCCCGGACAGGGTTAGCAATCAGCACCAGCATTTT. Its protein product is CASSPDRVSNQHQHF.

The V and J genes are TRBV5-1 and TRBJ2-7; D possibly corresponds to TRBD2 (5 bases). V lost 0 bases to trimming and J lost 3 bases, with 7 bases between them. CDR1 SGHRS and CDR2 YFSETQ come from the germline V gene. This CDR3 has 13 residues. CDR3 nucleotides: TGCGCCAGCAGCTTGGACGGGAACTACGAGCAGTACTTC. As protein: CASSLDGNYEQYF.

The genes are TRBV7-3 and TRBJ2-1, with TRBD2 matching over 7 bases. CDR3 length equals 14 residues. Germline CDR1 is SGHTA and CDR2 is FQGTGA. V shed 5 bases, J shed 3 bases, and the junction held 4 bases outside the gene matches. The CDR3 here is CASSLAVDYNEQFF. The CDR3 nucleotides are TGTGCCAGCAGCCTAGCGGTCGACTACAATGAGCAGTTCTTC.

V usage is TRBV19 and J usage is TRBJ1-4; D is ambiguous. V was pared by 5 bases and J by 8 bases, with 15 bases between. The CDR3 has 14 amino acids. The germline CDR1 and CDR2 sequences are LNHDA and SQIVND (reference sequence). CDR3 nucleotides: TGTGCCAGTAGTTTTATACAGCCTAGCGAAAAACTGTTTTTT. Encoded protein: CASSFIQPSEKLFF.

In DNA form, the CDR3 reads TGTGCCTGGAGTCCGCTCCGGACTAGCGGACAGACCCAGTACTTC. It codes for CAWSPLRTSGQTQYF. The chain has TRBV30 and TRBJ2-5; 10 bases match TRBD2. J was trimmed by 6 bases and V by 2 bases; bases with no gene match: 9. The CDR3 is 15 amino acids. Germline V lookup: CDR1 GTSNPN, CDR2 SVGIG (reference sequence).

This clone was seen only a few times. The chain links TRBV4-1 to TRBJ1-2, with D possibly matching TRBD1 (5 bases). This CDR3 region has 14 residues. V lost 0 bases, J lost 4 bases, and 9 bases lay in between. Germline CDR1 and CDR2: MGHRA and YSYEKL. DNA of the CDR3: TGCGCCAGCAGCCAAGAACGCAGGGCCTATGGCTACACCTTC. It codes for CASSQERRAYGYTF.

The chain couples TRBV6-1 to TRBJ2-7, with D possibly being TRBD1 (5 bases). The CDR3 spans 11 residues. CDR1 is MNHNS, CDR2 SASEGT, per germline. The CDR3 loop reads CASTVTYEQYF. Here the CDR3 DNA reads TGTGCTTCGACAGTCACCTACGAGCAGTACTTC.

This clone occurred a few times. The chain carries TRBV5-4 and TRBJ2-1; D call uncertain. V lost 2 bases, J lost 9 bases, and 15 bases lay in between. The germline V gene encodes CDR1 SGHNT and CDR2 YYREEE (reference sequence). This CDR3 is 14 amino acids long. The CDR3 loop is CASSFDPAASEQFF. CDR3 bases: TGTGCCAGCAGCTTCGACCCTGCGGCGTCTGAGCAGTTCTTC.

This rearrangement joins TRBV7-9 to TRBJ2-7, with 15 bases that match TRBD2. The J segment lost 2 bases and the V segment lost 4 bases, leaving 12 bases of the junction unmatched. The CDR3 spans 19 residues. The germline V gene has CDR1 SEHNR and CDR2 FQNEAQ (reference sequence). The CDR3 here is CASSSDAGTSGRRPYEQYF. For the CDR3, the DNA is TGTGCCAGCAGCTCTGACGCCGGGACTAGCGGGAGGCGTCCCTACGAGCAGTACTTC.